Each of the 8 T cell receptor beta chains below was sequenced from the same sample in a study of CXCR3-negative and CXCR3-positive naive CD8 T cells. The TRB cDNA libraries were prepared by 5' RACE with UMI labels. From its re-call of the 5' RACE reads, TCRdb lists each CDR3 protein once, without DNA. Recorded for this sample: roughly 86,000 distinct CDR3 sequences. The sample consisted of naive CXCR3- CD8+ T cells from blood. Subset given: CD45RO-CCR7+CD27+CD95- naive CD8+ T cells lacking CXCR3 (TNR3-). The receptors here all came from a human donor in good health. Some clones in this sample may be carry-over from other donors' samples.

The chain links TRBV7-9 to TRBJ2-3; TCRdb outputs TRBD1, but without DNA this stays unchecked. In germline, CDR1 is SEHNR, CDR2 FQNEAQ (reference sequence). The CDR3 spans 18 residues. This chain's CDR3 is CASSSTTQTGGLTDTQYF. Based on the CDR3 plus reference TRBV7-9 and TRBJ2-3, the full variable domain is DTGVSQNPRHKITKRGQNVTFRCDPISEHNRLYWYRQTLGQGPEFLTYFQNEAQLEKSRLLSDRFSAERPKGSFSTLEIQRTEQGDSAMYLCASSSTTQTGGLTDTQYFGPGTRLTVL.

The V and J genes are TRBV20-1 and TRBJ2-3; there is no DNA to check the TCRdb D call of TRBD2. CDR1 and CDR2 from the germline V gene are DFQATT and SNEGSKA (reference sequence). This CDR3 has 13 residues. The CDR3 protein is CSARREGTDTQYF.

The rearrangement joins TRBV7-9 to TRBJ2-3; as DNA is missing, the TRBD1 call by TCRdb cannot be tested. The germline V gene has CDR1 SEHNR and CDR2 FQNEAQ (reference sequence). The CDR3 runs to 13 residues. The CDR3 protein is CASSSYPGDTQYF.

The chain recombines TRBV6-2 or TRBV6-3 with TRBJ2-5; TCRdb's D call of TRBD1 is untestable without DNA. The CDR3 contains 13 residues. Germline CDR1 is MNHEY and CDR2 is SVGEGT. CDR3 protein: CASSGQGAETQYF.

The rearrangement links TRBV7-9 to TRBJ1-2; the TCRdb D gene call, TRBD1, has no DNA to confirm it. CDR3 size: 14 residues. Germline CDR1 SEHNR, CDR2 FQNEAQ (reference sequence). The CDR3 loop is CASRPTGDYYGYTF.

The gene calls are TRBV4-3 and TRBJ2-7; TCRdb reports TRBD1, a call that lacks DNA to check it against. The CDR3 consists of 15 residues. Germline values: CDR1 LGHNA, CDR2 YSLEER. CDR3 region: CASSQSTGGDYEQYF.

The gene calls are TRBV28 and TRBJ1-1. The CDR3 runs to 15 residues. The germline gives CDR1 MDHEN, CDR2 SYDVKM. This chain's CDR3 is CASSLSQFSNTEAFF.

CDR3 protein: CASSSNDKRTGESSGANVLTF. The genes are TRBV7-9 and TRBJ2-6; the TCRdb D gene call, TRBD1, has no DNA to confirm it. CDR1 is SEHNR and CDR2 is FQNEAQ in the germline V gene (reference sequence). The CDR3 extends over 21 amino acids.